This TCR beta chain was retrieved from a study of blood T cell repertoires in COVID-19. Which cohort a participant joined came from the clinical history participants gave. Either two negative PCRs, clearance, or symptom resolution qualified Cohort 3 donors as recovered. The ends were cut back, 6 bases at V and 8 bases at J, with 20 bases in the middle. This CDR3 is 15 amino acids long. The germline V gene has CDR1 MNHEY and CDR2 SMNVEV (reference sequence). In the original analysis: The authors estimated nucleated cell counts from reference gene primer amplification. The method was immunoSEQ multiplex PCR; TCRdb's version includes in-frame clones alone and lacks a portion of them. The DNA was the basis for D and trimming; V, J and clone size are from that table. This sample has roughly 180,000 clones; roughly 84% occur once, and the top ten carry approximately 18%.

Sequenced: PBMCs or T cells enriched from blood (not recorded which). V usage is TRBV27 and J usage is TRBJ2-1, with D tentatively TRBD2 (6 bases). The TCR comes from a man in his sixties who had recovered from COVID-19. CDR3 region: CASRSLGEVGDEQFF. The CDR3 bases are TGTGCCAGCAGATCTCTTGGGGAGGTCGGTGATGAGCAGTTCTTC.